This T cell receptor (beta chain) emerged from a study of blood T cell repertoires in COVID-19. Study details: Donors in the United States, Italy and Spain gave samples during acute or convalescent COVID-19. In each case, the material was cDNA or gDNA derived from T cells, B-cell-depleted T cells, or PBMCs.

In the authors' workflow: Amplification with reference gene primers provided the estimates of nucleated cell counts. TCRdb's table, derived via immunoSEQ multiplex PCR, lists solely in-frame clones and lacks some. That table supplies the V and J calls and clone size; D and trimming were determined from the DNA. Among approximately 50,000 clones, more than 85% were seen once, and the ten largest hold about 6.5%. Sequencing was performed on peripheral blood. The receptor was isolated from a man aged 50-60 years with active COVID-19.

In nucleotides, the CDR3 is TGTGCCAGCAGCGTAGGGGACTTTTACGAGCAGTACTTC. It codes for CASSVGDFYEQYF. The V call is TRBV9, the J call TRBJ2-7; D may be TRBD2 (6 bases). This CDR3 comprises 13 residues. V was pared by 0 bases and J by 4 bases, with 8 bases between. Germline loops: CDR1 SGDLS, CDR2 YYNGEE. Supplemented by reference TRBV9 and TRBJ2-7, the full variable domain reads DSGVTQTPKHLITATGQRVTLRCSPRSGDLSVYWYQQSLDQGLQFLIQYYNGEERAKGNILERFSAQQFPDLHSELNLSSLELGDSALYFCASSVGDFYEQYFGPGTRLTVT.